Below are 13 T cell receptor beta chains sequenced from a single sample in a study of shared clonotypes between healthy human individuals. Assay: immunoSEQ multiplex PCR; the TCRdb copy retains only in-frame clones and omits some. The data contain about 1.1 million clones, about 80% of them singletons. The material sequenced was memory CD4+ T cells from PBMCs. The subset is: CD45RA-negative fraction. These receptors were collected from a man younger than 30 in good health. Some clones in this sample may be carry-over from other donors' samples.

Note on this clone: A far larger clone is just one base off, so this is likely a read error. The gene calls are TRBV5-4 and TRBJ1-2; no clear D. The CDR3 has 13 amino acids. Germline V gene data show CDR1 as SGHNT and CDR2 as YYREEE (reference sequence). DNA of the CDR3: TGTGCCAGCAGCCCGACATCGAGGGATGGCTACGCCTTC. It specifies CASSPTSRDGYAF.

The genes are TRBV5-1 and TRBJ2-5; no definite D call. V lost 0 bases and J 5 bases, leaving 8 bases between the germline ends. In germline, CDR1 is SGHRS, CDR2 YFSETQ. This CDR3 region has 13 residues. CDR3 DNA sequence: TGCGCCAGCAGCTTGGGGCGCTCGGAGACCCAGTACTTC. It translates to CASSLGRSETQYF.

The chain couples TRBV19 to TRBJ2-3, with TRBD2 matching 12 bases. The CDR3 length is 16 residues. The V and J ends lost 5 bases and 6 bases, in that order; junction bases with no gene match: 9. Germline V gives CDR1 LNHDA, CDR2 SQIVND (reference sequence). The CDR3 reads CASSRRLAGGPDTQYF. CDR3 nucleotide sequence: TGTGCCAGTAGTCGGCGGCTAGCGGGAGGGCCCGATACGCAGTATTTT. Full variable domain (remainder filled in from reference TRBV19 and TRBJ2-3): DGGITQSPKYLFRKEGQNVTLSCEQNLNHDAMYWYRQDPGQGLRLIYYSQIVNDFQKGDIAEGYSVSREKKESFPLTVTSAQKNPTAFYLCASSRRLAGGPDTQYFGPGTRLTVL.

This clone was seen just once. This rearrangement joins TRBV5-4 to TRBJ2-6; D gene ambiguous. This CDR3 region has 16 residues. V dropped 0 bases and J dropped 0 bases, with 7 bases sitting between them. Germline lookup yields CDR1 SGHNT and CDR2 YYREEE (reference sequence). The CDR3, as DNA: TGTGCCAGCAGCTTGGGGGCAGGCTCTGGGGCCAACGTCCTGACTTTC. Translated, it gives CASSLGAGSGANVLTF.

CDR3 sequence reads: CATSGTSGSMAQFF. CDR3 nucleotides: TGTGCCACCTCCGGGACTAGCGGGAGTATGGCGCAGTTCTTC. The genes are TRBV15 and TRBJ2-1; 14 bases line up with TRBD2. The CDR3 is 14 residues long. The germline V gene encodes CDR1 LNHNV and CDR2 YYDKDF (reference sequence). With V trimmed by 8 bases and J by 12 bases, 9 bases remained unmatched. Drawing the rest from reference TRBV15 and TRBJ2-1, the complete variable domain is DAMVIQNPRYQVTQFGKPVTLSCSQTLNHNVMYWYQQKSSQAPKLLFHYYDKDFNNEADTPDNFQSRRPNTSFCFLDIRSPGLGDTAMYLCATSGTSGSMAQFFGPGTRLTVL.

In its sample, this clone was seen a few times. The J gene is TRBJ2-1, the V gene TRBV27; 7 positions agree with TRBD2. The ends lost 3 bases at V and 10 bases at J; junction bases unmatched: 12. Germline CDR1 reads MNHEY; CDR2 reads SMNVEV (reference sequence). The CDR3 is made up of 15 amino acids. CDR3 coding DNA: TGTGCCAGCAGTTTTGTAGCTAGCGGAGGCCGAGAGCAGTTCTTC. It encodes CASSFVASGGREQFF.

The chain carries TRBV5-1 and TRBJ1-4; D gene uncertain. Trimming took 2 bases from V and 7 from J, leaving 6 bases between them. CDR1 and CDR2 (germline): SGHRS, YFSETQ. This CDR3 is 12 amino acids long. The CDR3 reads CASSFDGEKLFF. CDR3 coding DNA: TGCGCCAGCAGCTTCGACGGTGAAAAACTGTTTTTT.

The chain combines TRBV10-2 with TRBJ2-7; tentatively, D is TRBD1 or TRBD2 (5 bases each). V was cut by 0 bases and J by 3 bases, with 9 bases left in between. CDR3 length equals 14 residues. In germline, CDR1 is WSHSY, CDR2 SAAADI. The CDR3 DNA reads as TGCGCCAGCAGTGAGTCTGGGGGATTCTACGAGCAGTACTTC. Residues: CASSESGGFYEQYF.

The J gene is TRBJ1-2, the V gene TRBV7-9, with D unclear. CDR3 length: 14 residues. The germline V gene encodes CDR1 SEHNR and CDR2 FQNEAQ (reference sequence). V was shortened by 1 base and J by 4 bases, with 10 bases between the two germline ends. In DNA, the CDR3 is TGTGCCAGCAGCTTAGGCGGCGGAAGCTATGGCTACACCTTC. This translates into CASSLGGGSYGYTF.

For this clone: Because the CDR3 is missing its conserved closing phenylalanine or tryptophan, this is likely a read error. This chain joins TRBV30 and TRBJ2-4; unclear D gene. Germline CDR1 is GTSNPN and CDR2 is SVGIG (reference sequence). The CDR3 extends over 12 amino acids. The CDR3 sequence: CARSVSGNIQYL. The CDR3 nucleotides read TGTGCCCGGAGTGTATCCGGAAACATTCAGTACCTC.

The chain is built from TRBV18 and TRBJ2-5; D is uncertain. Germline loops: CDR1 KGHSH, CDR2 LQKENI. V shed 2 bases and J shed 1 base, with 8 bases lying between them. The CDR3 contains 14 residues. The CDR3, as DNA: TGTGCCAGCTCACCAGCGGCCTTCCAAGAGACCCAGTACTTC. Its protein is CASSPAAFQETQYF.

This chain links TRBV18 with TRBJ1-1, with D tentatively TRBD1 (6 bases). Germline V gene lookup returns CDR1 KGHSH and CDR2 LQKENI. The CDR3 runs to 13 residues. With 3 bases removed from V and 4 bases from J, the gap between germline ends came to 9 bases. The CDR3 DNA sequence: TGTGCCAGCTCACCCACAGGGTTCACTGAAGCTTTCTTT. Translating gives CASSPTGFTEAFF. The full variable domain, in which reference TRBV18 and TRBJ1-1 provide the parts outside the CDR3, is NAGVMQNPRHLVRRRGQEARLRCSPMKGHSHVYWYRQLPEEGLKFMVYLQKENIIDESGMPKERFSAEFPKEGPSILRIQQVVRGDSAAYFCASSPTGFTEAFFGQGTRLTVV.

The genes are TRBV7-2 and TRBJ2-3; D remains ambiguous. V was trimmed by 5 bases and J by 5 bases, leaving 17 bases between them. The CDR3 loop spans 15 amino acids. CDR1 and CDR2 (germline): SGHTA, FQGNSA. The CDR3, as DNA: TGTGCCAGCAGCCCCGCGCGAAGTACGGGAGATACGCAGTATTTT. This gives the protein CASSPARSTGDTQYF.